This T cell receptor (beta chain) was sequenced in a study of T cell repertoires in cytomegalovirus infection. Study details: Public TCR beta signature analysis indicated the presence of both CMV infection and matching HLA type. The study, taken as a whole, reports: The study found HLA-C-restricted CMV-specific TCR beta clonotypes dominating the ex vivo response.

Trimming took 5 bases from V and 0 from J, leaving 8 bases between them. The germline V gene encodes CDR1 SGHVS and CDR2 FQNEAQ. The CDR3 consists of 15 residues. One entry per CDR3 protein results from TCRdb running MiXCR on the reads. The table includes some 500,000 distinct CDR3 sequences, over 35% detected once. With regard to this clonotype: Antigen: not known.

This TCR was recovered from a human donor in good health (CMV status not recorded). Some clones in this sample may be carry-over from other donors' samples. V usage is TRBV7-8 and J usage is TRBJ1-6; possibly TRBD1 for D (5 bases). The sample in question was cultured PBMCs, obtained from culture after CMV antigen stimulation. As DNA, the CDR3 is TGTGCCAGCAGCCCTGACAGCTCCTATAATTCACCCCTCCACTTT. Its translation is CASSPDSSYNSPLHF.